These 16 T cell receptor beta chains were all obtained from the same sample, sequenced in a study of T-cell reconstitution after alpha-beta-depleted transplantation in children. TCRbeta library preparation incorporated unique molecular identifiers. Using its own MiXCR run on the PCR reads, TCRdb lists one record per CDR3 protein. The data show 440,000 or so distinct CDR3 sequences, approximately 41% seen once. The source was PBMCs, collected before TCRalphabeta/CD19-depleted stem cell transplant. The receptors shown here come from a girl aged 2 to 10 with aplastic anemia, due to receive a stem cell transplant.

This clonotype occurred many times. V usage is TRBV10-1 and J usage is TRBJ1-1; TRBD1 agrees at 8 bases. Per the germline V gene, CDR1 is WNHNN and CDR2 is SYGVQD (reference sequence). V dropped 6 bases and J dropped 5; count of bases not matched to a gene: 11. This CDR3 comprises 15 residues. The CDR3 coding sequence is TGCGCCAGCAGGGTCGAGAAACAGGGGGGGACTGAAGCTTTCTTT. Encoded protein: CASRVEKQGGTEAFF.

The J gene is TRBJ2-7, the V gene TRBV9; tentatively, D is TRBD1 or TRBD2 (5 bases each). Trimming removed 4 bases at V and 3 bases at J, with 17 bases between. Germline values: CDR1 SGDLS, CDR2 YYNGEE. The CDR3 has 15 amino acids. The CDR3 DNA reads as TGTGCCAGCAGCCCGCGACCGGGGCAAAACTACGAGCAGTACTTC. This sequence encodes CASSPRPGQNYEQYF.

The chain combines TRBV12-3 or TRBV12-4 with TRBJ2-7, with TRBD1 matching over 10 bases. CDR3 length equals 14 residues. Trimming at V came to 3 bases and at J to 6 bases, leaving 5 bases not matched to a gene. The DNA of the CDR3 is TGTGCCAGCAGTTTTAAAGGACAGGGGGGCGAGCAGTACTTC. As protein: CASSFKGQGGEQYF.

This chain connects TRBV28 to TRBJ1-5; no reliable D call. CDR1 is MDHEN, CDR2 SYDVKM, per germline. The V gene lost 0 bases and the J gene lost 5 bases, with 2 bases spanning the gap. The CDR3 is 12 residues long. The CDR3 reads CASSLWDQPQHF. The CDR3, as DNA: TGTGCCAGCAGTTTATGGGATCAGCCCCAGCATTTT.

The chain links TRBV30 to TRBJ1-5, with 9 nucleotides matching TRBD1. The CDR3 sequence is 14 residues long. Trimming removed 1 base from V and 6 bases from J; junction bases left unmatched: 4. Per germline, CDR1 GTSNPN and CDR2 SVGIG (reference sequence). The CDR3 sequence is CAWSEGTGSQPQHF. CDR3 in DNA: TGTGCCTGGAGTGAGGGGACAGGGAGTCAGCCCCAGCATTTT.

Comment on this clonotype: Germline is not matched at one junction end, which may reflect a read error. The rearrangement joins TRBV20-1 to TRBJ2-7; 7 bases line up with TRBD2. The CDR3 consists of 17 residues. Germline values: CDR1 DFQATT, CDR2 SNEGSKA (reference sequence). CDR3 region: CCASPRSGITSSYEQYF. The CDR3 nucleotides are TGCTGTGCTTCCCCGAGGAGCGGGATTACTAGCTCCTACGAGCAGTACTTC.

V and J are TRBV5-1 and TRBJ1-1, with 7 positions matching TRBD1. The germline V gene has CDR1 SGHRS and CDR2 YFSETQ. The trim removed 5 bases at V and 7 bases at J, leaving 8 bases unmatched. This CDR3 region has 13 residues. Here the CDR3 reads CASREEGAHEAFF. The CDR3 nucleotides read TGCGCCAGCAGAGAGGAGGGGGCCCATGAAGCTTTCTTT.

This clonotype has at least ten counts. The chain carries TRBV20-1 and TRBJ2-7; 14 bases align to TRBD2. V shed 5 bases, J shed 0 bases, and the junction held 6 bases outside the gene matches. The CDR3 consists of 16 residues. Germline CDR1 DFQATT, CDR2 SNEGSKA (reference sequence). The CDR3 is CSAGRLAGGNSYEQYF. The CDR3 DNA sequence: TGCAGTGCTGGCCGACTAGCGGGAGGGAACTCCTACGAGCAGTACTTC.

This sequence joins TRBV5-6 and TRBJ2-1, with TRBD2 matching over 13 bases. V lost 2 bases and J lost 0; bases outside the gene matches: 5. Germline V CDR1 and CDR2: SGHDT, YYEEEE. This CDR3 is built from 18 residues. CDR3 in amino acids: CASSFGLAGVSSYNEQFF. CDR3 nucleotides: TGTGCCAGCAGCTTTGGACTAGCGGGAGTAAGCTCCTACAATGAGCAGTTCTTC.

This sequence joins TRBV29-1 and TRBJ2-1, with D perhaps TRBD2 (5 bases). The V end was cut by 4 bases, the J end by 3 bases, with 13 bases between. CDR3 length: 14 residues. Germline V gene sequence: CDR1 SQVTM, CDR2 ANQGSEA. The CDR3 nucleotides read TGCAGCGTTGCCGTAGTGGGAGTCTACAATGAGCAGTTCTTC. Its translation: CSVAVVGVYNEQFF.

This clonotype was counted at least ten times. The chain is built from TRBV12-3 or TRBV12-4 and TRBJ2-2; TRBD2 matches at 11 bases. The V gene end was trimmed by 6 bases and the J gene end by 3 bases; junction bases not matched to a gene: 3. This CDR3 spans 15 amino acids. CDR3 protein: CASRLSGRDTGELFF. The CDR3 coding sequence is TGTGCCAGCAGGCTTAGCGGGAGGGACACCGGGGAGCTGTTTTTT.

The rearrangement links TRBV20-1 to TRBJ1-2, with TRBD1 matching over 9 bases. V shed 3 bases, J shed 6 bases, and the junction held 11 bases outside the gene matches. CDR3 length: 15 residues. From germline, CDR1 is DFQATT and CDR2 SNEGSKA (reference sequence). This chain's CDR3 is CSASLTGTGHNGYTF. The CDR3 DNA reads as TGCAGTGCTAGCCTTACTGGGACAGGGCATAATGGCTACACCTTC.

This clonotype has a count of ten or more. V usage is TRBV15 and J usage is TRBJ2-1; unclear D gene. Trimming pared 0 bases from V and 0 bases from J, leaving 12 bases between. The CDR3 is made up of 17 amino acids. CDR1 LNHNV and CDR2 YYDKDF come from the germline V gene (reference sequence). DNA of the CDR3: TGTGCCACCAGCAGAGATCGGTTGCGGAGCTCCTACAATGAGCAGTTCTTC. It codes for CATSRDRLRSSYNEQFF.

This clonotype was observed a few times. The chain employs TRBV5-1 and TRBJ2-7; D may be TRBD1 (6 bases). The germline V gene has CDR1 SGHRS and CDR2 YFSETQ. V lost 0 bases and J lost 7, with 20 bases in between. This CDR3 has 16 residues. The CDR3 bases are TGCGCCAGCAGCTTGGTGGCCGGGACATCCTGGGGGGAGCAGTACTTC. The encoded protein is CASSLVAGTSWGEQYF.

This clonotype was seen a handful of times. This CDR3 is CASSWGRGDPSTDTQYF. CDR3 DNA: TGTGCCAGCAGCTGGGGTAGGGGGGACCCAAGCACAGATACGCAGTATTTT. This chain joins TRBV7-8 and TRBJ2-3; TRBD1 or TRBD2 may be the D gene (6 bases each). Germline V gives CDR1 SGHVS, CDR2 FQNEAQ. Trimming left V 4 bases short and J 0 bases short, with 17 bases between. The CDR3 totals 17 residues.

The V call is TRBV7-2, the J call TRBJ2-3; D not certain. The V and J ends lost 4 bases and 4 bases respectively, with 12 bases between them. The CDR3 is made up of 14 amino acids. Germline V CDR1 and CDR2: SGHTA, FQGNSA. The CDR3 region is CASSWEGWPDTQYF. The DNA of the CDR3 is TGTGCCAGCAGCTGGGAAGGGTGGCCAGATACGCAGTATTTT.